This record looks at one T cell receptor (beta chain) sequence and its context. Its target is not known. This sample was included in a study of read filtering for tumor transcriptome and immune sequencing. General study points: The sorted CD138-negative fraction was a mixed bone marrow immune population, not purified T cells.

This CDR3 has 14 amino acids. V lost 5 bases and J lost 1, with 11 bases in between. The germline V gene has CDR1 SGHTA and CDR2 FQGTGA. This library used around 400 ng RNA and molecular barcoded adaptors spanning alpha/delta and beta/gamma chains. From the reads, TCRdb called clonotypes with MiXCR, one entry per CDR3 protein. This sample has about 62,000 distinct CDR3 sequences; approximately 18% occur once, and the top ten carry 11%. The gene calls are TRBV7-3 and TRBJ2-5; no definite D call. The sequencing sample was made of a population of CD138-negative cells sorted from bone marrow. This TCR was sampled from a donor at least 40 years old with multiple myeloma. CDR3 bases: TGTGCCAGCAGCCCAAAGGGCCTCCAAGAGACCCAGTACTTC. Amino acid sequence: CASSPKGLQETQYF.